This paragraph reports one T cell receptor (beta chain). These data originate in a study of blood T cell repertoires in COVID-19. Study overall: Sites across the United States, Italy and Spain contributed samples from acute and convalescent COVID-19. Sources were T cells, B-cell-depleted T cells, or PBMCs; the material itself was cDNA or gDNA.

Authors' data handling: Using reference gene primer amplification, nucleated cell counts were estimated. Clones were read by immunoSEQ multiplex PCR, and TCRdb kept only the in-frame ones, dropping some. The D gene and trimming were derived from the DNA, and the V and J assignments and clone size from that table. This table holds 130,000 or so clones, 88% found once. Trimming left V 5 bases short and J 2 bases short, with 4 bases between. From germline, CDR1 is MNHNY and CDR2 SVGAGI (reference sequence). This CDR3 is 11 amino acids long. This sequence originates from a man in his 70s with active COVID-19. Source material: peripheral blood. The chain recombines TRBV6-6 with TRBJ2-7; D remains unclear. The CDR3 protein is CASSTAYEQYF. CDR3 nucleotide sequence: TGTGCCAGCAGTACAGCCTACGAGCAGTACTTC.